This T cell receptor beta chain derives from a study of shared clonotypes between healthy human individuals. Trimming removed 1 base from V and 1 base from J, with 10 bases in between. The CDR3 runs to 14 residues. Germline V gene sequence: CDR1 SQVTM, CDR2 ANQGSEA. Terminally differentiated effector memory CD45RA+ cells were excluded by CCR7 positive selection of CD45RO-negative cells. This table comes from immunoSEQ multiplex PCR, and its TCRdb copy is limited to in-frame clones, with some not included. The profile shows around 700,000 clones, approximately 90% of them singletons. The clonotype was recovered from a man aged 25 to 40 in good health. The V call is TRBV29-1, the J call TRBJ1-1, with D possibly being TRBD1 (5 bases). The specimen sequenced was naive CD8+ T cells sorted from blood. This CDR3 is CSVEGGDSNTEAFF. CDR3 DNA sequence: TGCAGCGTTGAAGGGGGGGACTCGAACACTGAAGCTTTCTTT. The whole variable domain, filled in from reference TRBV29-1 and TRBJ1-1, reads SAVISQKPSRDICQRGTSLTIQCQVDSQVTMMFWYRQQPGQSLTLIATANQGSEATYESGFVIDKFPISRPNLTFSTLTVSNMSPEDSSIYLCSVEGGDSNTEAFFGQGTRLTVV.